Sequencing of this T cell receptor (beta chain) was carried out in a study of T cells in narcolepsy. The CDR3 is made up of 12 amino acids. CDR1 is SQVTM and CDR2 is ANQGSEA in the germline V gene. Trimming removed 8 bases from V and 7 bases from J; junction bases left unmatched: 5. This clone turned up a few times. The data were produced by immunoSEQ multiplex PCR, yet TCRdb's version contains in-frame clones alone and is incomplete. The data show some 30,000 clones, around four fifths seen once. The source is a human donor with narcolepsy. The chain links TRBV29-1 to TRBJ2-2, with 9 bases matching TRBD2. The specimen sequenced was CD45RA- memory CD4+ T cells from PBMCs. The CDR3 sequence is CSHYSGSGELFF. The CDR3 DNA is TGCAGCCACTATAGCGGGAGCGGGGAGCTGTTTTTT.